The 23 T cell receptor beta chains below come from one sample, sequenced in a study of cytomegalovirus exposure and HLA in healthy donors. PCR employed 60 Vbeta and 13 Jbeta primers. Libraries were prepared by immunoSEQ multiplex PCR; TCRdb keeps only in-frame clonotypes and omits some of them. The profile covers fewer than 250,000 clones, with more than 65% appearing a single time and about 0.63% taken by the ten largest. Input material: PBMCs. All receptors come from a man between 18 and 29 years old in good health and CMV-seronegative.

The chain's CDR3 is CASSLLGYGYEQYF. CDR3 DNA sequence: TGTGCCAGCAGCTTACTCGGTTACGGCTACGAGCAGTACTTC. V usage is TRBV7-2 and J usage is TRBJ2-7; D ambiguous. The germline gives CDR1 SGHTA, CDR2 FQGNSA. V was clipped by 2 bases and J by 3 bases, with 11 bases between them. The length of the CDR3 is 14 residues.

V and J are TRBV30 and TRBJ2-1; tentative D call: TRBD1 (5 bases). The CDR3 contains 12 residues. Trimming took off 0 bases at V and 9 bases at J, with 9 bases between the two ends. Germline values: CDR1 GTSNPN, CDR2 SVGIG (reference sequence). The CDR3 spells CAWSVWGVEQFF. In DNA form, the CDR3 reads TGTGCCTGGAGTGTATGGGGCGTTGAGCAGTTCTTC. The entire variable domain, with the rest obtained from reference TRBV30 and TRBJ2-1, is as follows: SQTIHQWPATLVQPVGSPLSLECTVEGTSNPNLYWYRQAAGRGLQLLFYSVGIGQISSEVPQNLSASRPQDRQFILSSKKLLLSDSGFYLCAWSVWGVEQFFGPGTRLTVL.

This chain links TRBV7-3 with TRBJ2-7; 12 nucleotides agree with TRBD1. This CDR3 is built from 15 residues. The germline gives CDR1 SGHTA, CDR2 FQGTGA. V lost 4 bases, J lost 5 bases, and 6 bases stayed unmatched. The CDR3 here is CASSSGTGGVHEQYF. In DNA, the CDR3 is TGTGCCAGCAGCTCTGGGACAGGGGGCGTCCACGAGCAGTACTTC. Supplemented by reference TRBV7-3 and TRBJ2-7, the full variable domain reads GAGVSQTPSNKVTEKGKYVELRCDPISGHTALYWYRQSLGQGPEFLIYFQGTGAADDSGLPNDRFFAVRPEGSVSTLKIQRTERGDSAVYLCASSSGTGGVHEQYFGPGTRLTVT.

CDR3 protein: CASSRPGGTQYF. DNA for the CDR3: TGTGCCAGCAGTAGGCCCGGAGGTACGCAGTATTTT. The chain is built from TRBV27 and TRBJ2-3; a possible D gene is TRBD2 (5 bases). The V gene lost 5 bases and the J gene lost 8 bases, with 11 bases spanning the gap. CDR1 is MNHEY, CDR2 SMNVEV, per germline (reference sequence). CDR3 length: 12 amino acids.

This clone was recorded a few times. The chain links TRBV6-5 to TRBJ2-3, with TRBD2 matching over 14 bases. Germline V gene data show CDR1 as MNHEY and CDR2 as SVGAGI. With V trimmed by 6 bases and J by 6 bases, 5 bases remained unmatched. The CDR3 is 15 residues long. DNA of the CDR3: TGTGCCAGCAGGCGACTAGCGGGAGGGTGGGATACGCAGTATTTT. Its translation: CASRRLAGGWDTQYF.

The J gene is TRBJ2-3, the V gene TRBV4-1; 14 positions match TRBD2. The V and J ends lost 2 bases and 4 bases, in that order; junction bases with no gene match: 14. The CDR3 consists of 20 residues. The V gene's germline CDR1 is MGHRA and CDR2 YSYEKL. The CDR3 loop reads CASSQPRFGTSGSEADTQYF. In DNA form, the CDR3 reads TGCGCCAGCAGCCAACCCAGATTTGGGACTAGCGGGAGTGAGGCAGATACGCAGTATTTT.

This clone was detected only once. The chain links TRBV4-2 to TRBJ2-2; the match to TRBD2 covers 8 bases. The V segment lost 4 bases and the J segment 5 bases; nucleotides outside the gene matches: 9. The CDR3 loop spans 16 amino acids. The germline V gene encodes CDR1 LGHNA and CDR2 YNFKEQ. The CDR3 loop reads CASSPPRVAGTGELFF. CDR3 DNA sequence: TGTGCCAGCAGCCCCCCTCGGGTAGCGGGGACCGGGGAGCTGTTTTTT.

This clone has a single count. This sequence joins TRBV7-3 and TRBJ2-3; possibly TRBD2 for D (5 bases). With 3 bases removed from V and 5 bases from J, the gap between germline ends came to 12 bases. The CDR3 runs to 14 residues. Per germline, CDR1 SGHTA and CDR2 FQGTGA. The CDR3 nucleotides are TGTGCCAGCAGCTTGGATCTAGCTCGAGATACGCAGTATTTT. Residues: CASSLDLARDTQYF.

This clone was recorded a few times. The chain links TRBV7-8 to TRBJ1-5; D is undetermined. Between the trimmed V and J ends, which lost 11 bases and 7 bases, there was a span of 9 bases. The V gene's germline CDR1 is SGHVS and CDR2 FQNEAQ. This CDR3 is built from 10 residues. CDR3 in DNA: TGTGCCGCGAGAGGGCAGCCCCAGCATTTT. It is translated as CAARGQPQHF.

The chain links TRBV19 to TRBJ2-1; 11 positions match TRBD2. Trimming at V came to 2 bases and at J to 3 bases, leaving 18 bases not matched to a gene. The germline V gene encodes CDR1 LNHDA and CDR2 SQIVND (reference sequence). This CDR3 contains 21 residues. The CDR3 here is CASSISRTGGLAGGLYNEQFF. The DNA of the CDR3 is TGTGCCAGTAGTATAAGTAGGACGGGAGGTTTAGCGGGAGGGCTCTACAATGAGCAGTTCTTC.

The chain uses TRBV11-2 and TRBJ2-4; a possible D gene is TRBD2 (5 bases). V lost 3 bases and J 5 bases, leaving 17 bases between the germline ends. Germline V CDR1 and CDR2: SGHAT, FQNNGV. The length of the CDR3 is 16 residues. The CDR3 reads CASSFLSGQMENIQYF. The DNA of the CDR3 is TGTGCCAGCAGCTTTTTAAGCGGCCAAATGGAAAACATTCAGTACTTC.

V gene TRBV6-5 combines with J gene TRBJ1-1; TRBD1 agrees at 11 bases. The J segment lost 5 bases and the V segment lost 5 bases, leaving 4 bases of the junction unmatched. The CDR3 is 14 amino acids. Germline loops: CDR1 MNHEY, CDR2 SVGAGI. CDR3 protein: CASSQGTGGTEAFF. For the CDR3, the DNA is TGTGCCAGCAGTCAAGGGACAGGGGGGACTGAAGCTTTCTTT.

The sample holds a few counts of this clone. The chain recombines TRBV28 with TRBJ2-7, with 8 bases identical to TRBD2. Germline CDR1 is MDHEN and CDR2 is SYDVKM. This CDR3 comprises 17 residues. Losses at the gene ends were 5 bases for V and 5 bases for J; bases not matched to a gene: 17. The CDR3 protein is CASSRRTSRTRAHEQYF. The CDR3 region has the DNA TGTGCCAGCAGTCGAAGGACTAGCCGAACGAGGGCCCACGAGCAGTACTTC.

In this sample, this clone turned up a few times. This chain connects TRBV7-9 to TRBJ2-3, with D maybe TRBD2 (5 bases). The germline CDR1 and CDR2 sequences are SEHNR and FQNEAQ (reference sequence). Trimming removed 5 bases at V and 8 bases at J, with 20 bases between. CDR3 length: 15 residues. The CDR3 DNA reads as TGTGCCAGCAGCCTCCCGGAGGATTCCCAGACTACGCAGTATTTT. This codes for CASSLPEDSQTTQYF.

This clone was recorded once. The CDR3 DNA follows: TGTGCCAGCGGACCCCTACGAGACAGTAATCAGCCCCAGCATTTT. Translated: CASGPLRDSNQPQHF. The genes are TRBV6-1 and TRBJ1-5; a weak D match, TRBD1 (5 bases). V was trimmed by 8 bases and J by 4 bases, leaving 18 bases between them. This CDR3 is 15 amino acids long. Per the germline V gene, CDR1 is MNHNS and CDR2 is SASEGT.

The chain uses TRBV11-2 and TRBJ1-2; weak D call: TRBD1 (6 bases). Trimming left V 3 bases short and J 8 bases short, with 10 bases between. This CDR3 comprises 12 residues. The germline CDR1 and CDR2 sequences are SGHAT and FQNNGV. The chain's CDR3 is CASSFAGDGYTF. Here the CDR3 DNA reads TGTGCCAGCAGCTTTGCAGGGGACGGCTACACCTTC.

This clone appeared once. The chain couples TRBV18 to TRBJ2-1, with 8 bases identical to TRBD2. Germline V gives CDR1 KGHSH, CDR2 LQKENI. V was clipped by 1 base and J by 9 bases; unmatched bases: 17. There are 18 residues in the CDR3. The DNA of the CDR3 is TGTGCCAGCTCACCACGTCGGGAGGGCCGTGGGTTTTTGGCTGAGCAGTTCTTC. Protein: CASSPRREGRGFLAEQFF.

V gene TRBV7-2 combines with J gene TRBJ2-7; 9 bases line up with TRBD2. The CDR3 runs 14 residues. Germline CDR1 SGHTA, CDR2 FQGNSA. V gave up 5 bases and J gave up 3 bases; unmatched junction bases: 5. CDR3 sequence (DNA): TGTGCCAGCAGCCGGGGACTAGCAGGCTACGAGCAGTACTTC. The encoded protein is CASSRGLAGYEQYF. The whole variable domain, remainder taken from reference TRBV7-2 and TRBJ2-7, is GAGVSQSPSNKVTEKGKDVELRCDPISGHTALYWYRQSLGQGLEFLIYFQGNSAPDKSGLPSDRFSAERTGGSVSTLTIQRTQQEDSAVYLCASSRGLAGYEQYFGPGTRLTVT.

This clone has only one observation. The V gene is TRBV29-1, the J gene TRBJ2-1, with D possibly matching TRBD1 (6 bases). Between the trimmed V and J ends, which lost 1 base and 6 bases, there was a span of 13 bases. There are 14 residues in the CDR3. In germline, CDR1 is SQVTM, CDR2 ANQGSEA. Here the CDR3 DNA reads TGCAGCGTTGAAGGGGGGCGGCTTGCCAATGAGCAGTTCTTC. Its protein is CSVEGGRLANEQFF.

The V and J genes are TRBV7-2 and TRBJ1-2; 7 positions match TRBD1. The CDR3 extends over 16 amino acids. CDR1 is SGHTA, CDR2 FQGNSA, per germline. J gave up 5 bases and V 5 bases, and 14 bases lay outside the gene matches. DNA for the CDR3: TGTGCCAGCAGCAGCCTCGAAGACAGGGTTATATATGGCTACACCTTC. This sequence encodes CASSSLEDRVIYGYTF.

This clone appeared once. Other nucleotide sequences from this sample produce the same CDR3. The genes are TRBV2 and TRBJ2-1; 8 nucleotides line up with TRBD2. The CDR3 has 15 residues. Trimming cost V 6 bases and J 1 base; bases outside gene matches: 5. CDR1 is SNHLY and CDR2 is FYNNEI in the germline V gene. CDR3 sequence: CASRRTSGSYNEQFF. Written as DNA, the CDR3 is TGTGCCAGCAGACGTACTAGCGGATCCTACAATGAGCAGTTCTTC.

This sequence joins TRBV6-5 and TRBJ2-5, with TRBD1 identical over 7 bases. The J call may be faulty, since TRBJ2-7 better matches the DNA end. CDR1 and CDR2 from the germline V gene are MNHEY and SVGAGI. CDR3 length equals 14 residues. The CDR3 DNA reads TGTGCCAGCAGTTACCGGGACAGATCCTACGAGCAGTACTTC. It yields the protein CASSYRDRSYEQYF.

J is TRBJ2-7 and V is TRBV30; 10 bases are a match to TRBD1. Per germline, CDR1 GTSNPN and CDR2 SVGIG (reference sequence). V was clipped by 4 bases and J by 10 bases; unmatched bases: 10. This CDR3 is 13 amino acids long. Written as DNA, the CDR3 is TGTGCCTGGACCCCGGGACAGGGGCCCTTTCAGTACTTC. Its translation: CAWTPGQGPFQYF.